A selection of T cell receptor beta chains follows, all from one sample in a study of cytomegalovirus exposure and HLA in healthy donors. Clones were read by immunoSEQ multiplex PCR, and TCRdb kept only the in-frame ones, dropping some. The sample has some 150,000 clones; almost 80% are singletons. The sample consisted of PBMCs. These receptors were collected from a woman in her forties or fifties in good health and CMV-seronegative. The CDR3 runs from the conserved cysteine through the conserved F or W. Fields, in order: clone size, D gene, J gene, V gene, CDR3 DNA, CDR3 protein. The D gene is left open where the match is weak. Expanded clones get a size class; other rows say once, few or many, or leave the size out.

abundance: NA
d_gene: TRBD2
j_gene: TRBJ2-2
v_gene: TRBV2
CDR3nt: TGTGCCAGCATCCTCAGGGAGCGGGGGCCCGGGGAGCTGTTTTTT
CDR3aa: CASILRERGPGELFF

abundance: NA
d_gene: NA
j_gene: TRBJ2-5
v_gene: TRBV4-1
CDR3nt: TGCGCCAGCAGCCCCATAGTCCCCCAAGAGACCCAGTACTTC
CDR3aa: CASSPIVPQETQYF

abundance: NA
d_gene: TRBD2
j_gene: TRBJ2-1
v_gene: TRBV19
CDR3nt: TGTGCCAGTAGTACCACTAGCGGGAGTAGCGTTGAGCAGTTCTTC
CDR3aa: CASSTTSGSSVEQFF

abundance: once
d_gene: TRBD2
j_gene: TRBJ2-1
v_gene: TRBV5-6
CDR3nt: TGTGCCAGCAGCCCCGGGACTAGCGGGGGGGCGCAGTTCTTC
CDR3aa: CASSPGTSGGAQFF

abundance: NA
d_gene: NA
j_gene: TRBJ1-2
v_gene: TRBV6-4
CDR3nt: TGTGCCAGCGGACAGTCTAACTATGGCTACACCTTC
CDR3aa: CASGQSNYGYTF

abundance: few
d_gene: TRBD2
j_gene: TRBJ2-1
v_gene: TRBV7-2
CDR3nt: TGTGCCAGCAGCTTAGTATCGCTAGCGGGAAATGAGCAGTTCTTC
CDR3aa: CASSLVSLAGNEQFF

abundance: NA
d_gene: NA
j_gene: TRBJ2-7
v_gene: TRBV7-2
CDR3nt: TGTGCCAGCACCCGTGGAGTTGTCCGCTACGAGCAGTACTTC
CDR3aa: CASTRGVVRYEQYF

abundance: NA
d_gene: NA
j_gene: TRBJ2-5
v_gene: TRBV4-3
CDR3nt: TGCGCCAGCAGCCAAGATAGTATCCGTCTTCAAGAGACCCAGTACTTC
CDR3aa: CASSQDSIRLQETQYF

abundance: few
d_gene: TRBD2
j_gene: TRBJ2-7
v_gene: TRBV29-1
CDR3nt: TGCAGCGTTGAGACGGGAACTAGCGGCTACGAGCAGTACTTC
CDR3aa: CSVETGTSGYEQYF

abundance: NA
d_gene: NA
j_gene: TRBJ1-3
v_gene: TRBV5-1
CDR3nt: TGCGCCAGCAGCTTGTCCCCAGGGACTGGAAACACCATATATTTT
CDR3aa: CASSLSPGTGNTIYF